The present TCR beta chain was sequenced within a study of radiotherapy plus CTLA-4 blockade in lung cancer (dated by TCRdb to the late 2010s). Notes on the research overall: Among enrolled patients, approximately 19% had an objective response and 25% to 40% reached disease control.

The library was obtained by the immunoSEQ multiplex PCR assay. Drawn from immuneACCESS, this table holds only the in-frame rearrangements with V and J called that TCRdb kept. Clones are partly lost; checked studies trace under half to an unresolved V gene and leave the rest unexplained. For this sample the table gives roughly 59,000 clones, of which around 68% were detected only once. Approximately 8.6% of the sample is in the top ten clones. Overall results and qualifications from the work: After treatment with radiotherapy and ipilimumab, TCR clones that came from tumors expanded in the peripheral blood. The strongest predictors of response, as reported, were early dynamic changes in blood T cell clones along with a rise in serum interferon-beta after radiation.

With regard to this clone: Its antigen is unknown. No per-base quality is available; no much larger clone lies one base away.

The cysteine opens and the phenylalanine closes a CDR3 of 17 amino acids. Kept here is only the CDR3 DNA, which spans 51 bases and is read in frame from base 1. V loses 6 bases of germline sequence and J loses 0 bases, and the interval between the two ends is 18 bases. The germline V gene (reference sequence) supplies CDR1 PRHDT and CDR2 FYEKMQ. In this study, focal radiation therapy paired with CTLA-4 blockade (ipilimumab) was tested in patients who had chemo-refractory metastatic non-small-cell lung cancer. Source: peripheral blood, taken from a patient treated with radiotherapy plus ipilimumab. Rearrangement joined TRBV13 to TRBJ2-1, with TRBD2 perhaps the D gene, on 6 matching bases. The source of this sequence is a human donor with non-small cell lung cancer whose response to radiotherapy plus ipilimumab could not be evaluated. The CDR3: CASRRMWAGTSYNEQFF. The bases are TGTGCCAGCAGACGAATGTGGGCGGGAACCTCCTACAATGAGCAGTTCTTC.